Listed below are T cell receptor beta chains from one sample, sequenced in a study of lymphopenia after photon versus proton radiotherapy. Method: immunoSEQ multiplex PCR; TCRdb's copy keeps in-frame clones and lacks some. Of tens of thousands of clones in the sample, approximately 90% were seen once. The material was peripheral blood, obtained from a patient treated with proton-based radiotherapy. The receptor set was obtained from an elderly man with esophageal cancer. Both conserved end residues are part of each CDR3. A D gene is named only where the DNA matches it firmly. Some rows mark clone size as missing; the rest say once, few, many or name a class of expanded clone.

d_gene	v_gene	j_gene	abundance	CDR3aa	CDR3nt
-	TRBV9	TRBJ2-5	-	CASSVPGSGETQYF	TGTGCCAGCAGCGTACCCGGGTCAGGGGAGACCCAGTACTTC
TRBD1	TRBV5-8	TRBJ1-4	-	CASSPRTGTFWATNEKLFF	TGTGCCAGCAGCCCGCGGACAGGGACCTTCTGGGCAACTAATGAAAAACTGTTTTTT
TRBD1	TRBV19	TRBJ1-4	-	CASSIVRQGVEKLFF	TGTGCCAGTAGTATCGTGAGACAGGGAGTTGAAAAACTGTTTTTT
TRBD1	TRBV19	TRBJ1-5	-	CARSSDRGRNQPQHF	TGTGCCAGATCCTCCGACAGGGGACGCAATCAGCCCCAGCATTTT
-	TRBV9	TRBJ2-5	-	CASSLDSRVTQYF	TGTGCCAGCAGCTTGGACAGCAGGGTGACCCAGTACTTC
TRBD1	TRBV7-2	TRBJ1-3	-	CASSLITGGLNSGNTIYF	TGTGCCAGCAGCTTGATTACAGGGGGACTAAACTCTGGAAACACCATATATTTT
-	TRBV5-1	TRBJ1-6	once	CASSLRPAYNSPLHF	TGCGCCAGCAGCTTACGGCCAGCCTATAATTCACCCCTCCACTTT
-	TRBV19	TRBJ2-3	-	CASSIGGSFSDTQYF	TGTGCCAGTAGTATAGGAGGCAGTTTCTCAGATACGCAGTATTTT
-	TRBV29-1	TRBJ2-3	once	CSVLNAGTDTQYF	TGCAGCGTTTTAAATGCGGGGACAGATACGCAGTATTTT
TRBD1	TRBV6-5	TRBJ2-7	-	CASRGQGIYEQYF	TGTGCCAGCAGGGGACAGGGGATCTACGAGCAGTACTTC
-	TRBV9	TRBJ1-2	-	CASGSGFGYTF	TGTGCCAGCGGCTCGGGTTTTGGCTACACCTTC
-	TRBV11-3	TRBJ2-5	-	CASSLEGSPYQETQYF	TGTGCCAGCAGCTTAGAGGGCTCCCCATACCAAGAGACCCAGTACTTC
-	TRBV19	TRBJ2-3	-	CASSRDITDTQYF	TGTGCCAGTAGTCGGGACATCACAGATACGCAGTATTTT
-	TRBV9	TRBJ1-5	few	CASSVGLGQPQHF	TGTGCCAGCAGCGTAGGACTGGGTCAGCCCCAGCATTTT
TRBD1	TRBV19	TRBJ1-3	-	CASRQGATRNTIYF	TGTGCCAGTCGACAGGGGGCAACGAGAAACACCATATATTTT
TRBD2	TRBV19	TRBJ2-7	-	CASSMGTGGPYEQYF	TGTGCCAGTAGTATGGGGACGGGAGGGCCCTACGAGCAGTACTTC
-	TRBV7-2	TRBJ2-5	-	CASSLGSLRETQYF	TGTGCCAGCAGCTTAGGGAGCTTACGAGAGACCCAGTACTTC
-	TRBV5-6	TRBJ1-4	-	CASSGAGATNEKLFF	TGTGCCAGCAGCGGGGCTGGAGCAACTAATGAAAAACTGTTTTTT
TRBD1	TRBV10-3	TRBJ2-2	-	CATIGTGGTGELFF	TGTGCCACGATCGGGACAGGGGGAACCGGGGAGCTGTTTTTT
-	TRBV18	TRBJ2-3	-	CASSPLSGVVDTQYF	TGTGCCAGCTCACCACTTTCGGGAGTGGTAGATACGCAGTATTTT
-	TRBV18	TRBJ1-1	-	CASSPSPPDSKAFF	TGTGCCAGCTCACCAAGCCCGCCTGACAGCAAAGCTTTCTTT
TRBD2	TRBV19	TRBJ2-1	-	CASSSWLAGHSYNEQFF	TGTGCCAGTAGTAGTTGGCTAGCGGGACACTCCTACAATGAGCAGTTCTTC
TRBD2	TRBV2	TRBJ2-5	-	CASSGSTSGGRETQYF	TGTGCCAGCAGTGGTTCAACTAGCGGGGGGAGGGAGACCCAGTACTTC
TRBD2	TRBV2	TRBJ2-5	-	CASSPEAGVAETQYF	TGTGCCAGCAGCCCCGAAGCGGGAGTGGCAGAGACCCAGTACTTC
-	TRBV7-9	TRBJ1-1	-	CASSLGTVEMGTEAFF	TGTGCCAGCAGCTTAGGAACTGTGGAGATGGGAACTGAAGCTTTCTTT
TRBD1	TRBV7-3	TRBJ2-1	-	CASSLGQGWFF	TGTGCCAGCAGCTTAGGACAGGGATGGTTCTTC
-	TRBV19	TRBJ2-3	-	CASSMTLGGVEDTQYF	TGTGCCAGTAGTATGACACTCGGCGGAGTAGAGGATACGCAGTATTTT